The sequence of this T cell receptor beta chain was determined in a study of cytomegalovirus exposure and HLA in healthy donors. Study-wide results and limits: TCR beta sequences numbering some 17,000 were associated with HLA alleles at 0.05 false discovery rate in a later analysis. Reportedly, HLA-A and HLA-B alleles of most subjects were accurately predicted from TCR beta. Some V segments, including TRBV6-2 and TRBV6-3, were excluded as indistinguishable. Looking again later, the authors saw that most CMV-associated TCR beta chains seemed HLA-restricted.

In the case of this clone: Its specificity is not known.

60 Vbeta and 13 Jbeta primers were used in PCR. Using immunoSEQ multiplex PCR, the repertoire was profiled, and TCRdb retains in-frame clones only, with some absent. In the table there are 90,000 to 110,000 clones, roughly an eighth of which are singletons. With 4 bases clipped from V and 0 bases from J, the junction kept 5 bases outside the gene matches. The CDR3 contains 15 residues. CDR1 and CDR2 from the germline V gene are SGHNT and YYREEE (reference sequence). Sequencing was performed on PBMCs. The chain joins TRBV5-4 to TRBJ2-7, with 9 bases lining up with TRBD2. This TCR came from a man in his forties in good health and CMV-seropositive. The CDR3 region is CASSLSGSSSYEQYF. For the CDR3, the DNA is TGTGCCAGCAGCCTTAGCGGGAGTAGCTCCTACGAGCAGTACTTC.